This record concerns one TCR beta chain sequence. The antigen is unknown. Only in-frame clones appear in the TCRdb table, and some are missing; sequencing was by immunoSEQ multiplex PCR. The data contain tens of thousands of clones, about 74% of them singletons. This sample was included in a study of a mutant IDH1 vaccine in newly diagnosed glioma. As for the study in general: The therapy given earlier, which was standard therapy, consisted of radiotherapy, temozolomide, or both, and most of the patients received both. Visit V12 was conducted at week 35 as the safety follow-up. Visit V13 came later, at week 47.

Time point defined: week 35, safety follow-up. A 20-mer mutant IDH1 peptide at 300 ug was injected subcutaneously with topical imiquimod. V lost 5 bases and J lost 0, with 8 bases in between. The germline V gene encodes CDR1 SGHTA and CDR2 FQGNSA. This CDR3 has 14 amino acids. The sample consisted of PBMCs, taken from a glioma patient whose treatment included an IDH1 peptide vaccine. The sequence was obtained from a middle-aged man with glioma. The genes are TRBV7-2 and TRBJ1-3; D gene unclear. CDR3 DNA: TGTGCCAGCAGCCGAGGGTCCTCTGGAAACACCATATATTTT. This encodes CASSRGSSGNTIYF.